This TCR beta chain came from a study of CD8+ T cells in alopecia areata. Study context: For the treated group, dosing was oral tofacitinib at 5 to 10 mg twice daily. Tofacitinib administration persisted for 6 to 18 months, succeeded by 6 months off drug. Study-wide findings and caveats: Since there was just one nonresponder, nobody can yet say how baseline CD8+ expansion ties to response. Scalp and blood samples kept many expanded lesional clones throughout tofacitinib.

Treatment described: oral pan-JAK inhibitor, 5-10 mg twice daily. Extraction and reverse transcription of RNA yielded cDNA as the sequencing template. Some clones are missing from TCRdb's copy, which holds only in-frame ones; the method was immunoSEQ multiplex PCR. The data show about 200,000 clones, 55% to 70% seen once. Of note for this clone: What it binds is not known.

CDR3 length equals 14 residues. The germline V gene has CDR1 SGHRS and CDR2 YFSETQ. Trimming took off 0 bases at V and 2 bases at J, with 8 bases between the two ends. This sequence was found in a human donor with alopecia areata. Sample: CD4+ T cells sorted from blood, taken at week 24, from a patient treated with tofacitinib. The chain joins TRBV5-1 to TRBJ2-5; D remains ambiguous. The CDR3 DNA is TGCGCCAGCAGCTTGGAAGGTCCTCAAGAGACCCAGTACTTC. Translated, it gives CASSLEGPQETQYF.